This TCR beta chain is from a study of tumour-infiltrating T cells in Burkitt lymphoma. Looking at the study overall: Productive clonality predicted overall and progression-free survival.

Profiling relied on immunoSEQ multiplex PCR, and the TCRdb table lists in-frame clones only, not all of them. The repertoire includes 13,000 or so clones, 65% to 90% of them detected once, and approximately 1.5% sits in the top ten. Trimming stripped 5 bases from V and 0 bases from J, with 12 bases between. Germline V CDR1 and CDR2: LNHDA, SQIVND (reference sequence). The CDR3 totals 15 residues. The receptor's source is a human donor with diffuse large B-cell lymphoma. The specimen was tumor tissue. The chain recombines TRBV19 with TRBJ2-3, with a possible D match to TRBD1 (6 bases). Here the CDR3 reads CASSLGTSSTDTQYF. CDR3 in DNA: TGTGCCAGTAGTCTCGGGACATCTAGCACAGATACGCAGTATTTT.